The rows below give T cell receptor beta chains drawn from one sample of a study of shared clonotypes between healthy human individuals. Data came from immunoSEQ multiplex PCR; TCRdb stores just in-frame clones and leaves some out. Of fewer than 650,000 clones in the sample, 76% were seen once. Sequenced material: PBMCs. Receptor source: a woman in her forties in good health. Some clones in this sample may be carry-over from other donors' samples. The CDR3 runs from the conserved cysteine through the conserved F or W. The order of the fields is V gene, D gene, J gene, clone size, CDR3 protein, CDR3 DNA. D genes are given only for firm matches. Clone size is stated in some rows and not others, as once, few, many or a class when expanded.

TRBV5-8	TRBD1	TRBJ2-5	-	CASSPRTGEETQYF	TGTGCCAGCAGCCCCCGGACAGGGGAAGAGACCCAGTACTTC
TRBV19	-	TRBJ1-1	once	CASWDGRTILNTEAFF	TGTGCCAGTTGGGACGGCAGGACGATTTTGAACACTGAAGCTTTCTTT
TRBV19	TRBD1	TRBJ1-5	-	CASRTGTGYSNQPQHF	TGTGCCAGTAGAACCGGGACAGGGTATAGCAATCAGCCCCAGCATTTT
TRBV2	-	TRBJ2-7	-	CASSDIMAGNEQYF	TGTGCCAGCAGTGACATTATGGCCGGGAACGAGCAGTACTTC
TRBV11-2	-	TRBJ1-1	few	CASSLAQGSAEAFF	TGTGCCAGCAGCTTGGCACAGGGCAGTGCTGAAGCTTTCTTT
TRBV7-6	TRBD1	TRBJ2-7	-	CASSPRPQGVGYEQYF	TGTGCCAGCAGCCCTAGACCGCAGGGGGTTGGATACGAGCAGTACTTC
TRBV9	-	TRBJ2-7	few	CASSVGGDSYEQYF	TGTGCCAGCAGCGTAGGAGGGGACTCCTACGAGCAGTACTTC
TRBV18	-	TRBJ1-2	-	CASSPEAGPNGYTF	TGTGCCAGCTCACCGGAAGCAGGGCCCAATGGCTACACCTTC
TRBV19	TRBD1	TRBJ1-2	once	CASRARGQGAGYTF	TGTGCCAGTAGGGCCCGCGGACAGGGAGCTGGCTACACCTTC
TRBV10-3	-	TRBJ2-1	-	CAISESDSNEQFF	TGTGCCATCAGTGAGTCCGACTCTAATGAGCAGTTCTTC
TRBV6-5	-	TRBJ2-5	-	CASSSTGYQETQYF	TGTGCCAGCAGTTCCACAGGGTACCAAGAGACCCAGTACTTC
TRBV11-3	-	TRBJ2-2	-	CASRPDSHTGELFF	TGTGCCAGCAGACCCGACAGCCACACCGGGGAGCTGTTTTTT
TRBV6-1	-	TRBJ1-2	-	CAIAGQEDSYGYTF	TGTGCCATCGCTGGGCAGGAAGATAGCTATGGCTACACCTTC
TRBV4-2	TRBD1	TRBJ2-7	-	CASSQGTGVFLYEQYF	TGTGCCAGCAGCCAGGGGACAGGGGTTTTCCTCTACGAGCAGTACTTC
TRBV5-1	-	TRBJ2-5	-	CASSYSGAGQETQYF	TGCGCCAGCAGCTATTCCGGAGCCGGGCAAGAGACCCAGTACTTC
TRBV5-4	-	TRBJ2-1	-	CASRRVLGNEQFF	TGTGCCAGCAGACGGGTCCTAGGGAATGAGCAGTTCTTC
TRBV10-3	-	TRBJ2-2	-	CAISGGTGELFF	TGTGCCATCAGTGGGGGGACCGGGGAGCTGTTTTTT
TRBV5-1	-	TRBJ2-3	-	CASSLANGDTQYF	TGCGCCAGCAGTTTGGCAAACGGGGATACGCAGTATTTT
TRBV18	-	TRBJ1-3	-	CASSSGEGNTIYF	TGTGCCAGCTCATCAGGGGAAGGAAACACCATATATTTT
TRBV7-2	-	TRBJ2-5	-	CASSLYQETQYF	TGTGCCAGCAGCTTATACCAAGAGACCCAGTACTTC
TRBV6-1	-	TRBJ2-7	-	CASSETRDGDYEQYF	TGTGCCAGCAGTGAAACTCGGGACGGGGACTACGAGCAGTACTTC
TRBV18	-	TRBJ1-1	-	CASSHSTVNTEAFF	TGTGCCAGCTCACACTCTACAGTTAACACTGAAGCTTTCTTT